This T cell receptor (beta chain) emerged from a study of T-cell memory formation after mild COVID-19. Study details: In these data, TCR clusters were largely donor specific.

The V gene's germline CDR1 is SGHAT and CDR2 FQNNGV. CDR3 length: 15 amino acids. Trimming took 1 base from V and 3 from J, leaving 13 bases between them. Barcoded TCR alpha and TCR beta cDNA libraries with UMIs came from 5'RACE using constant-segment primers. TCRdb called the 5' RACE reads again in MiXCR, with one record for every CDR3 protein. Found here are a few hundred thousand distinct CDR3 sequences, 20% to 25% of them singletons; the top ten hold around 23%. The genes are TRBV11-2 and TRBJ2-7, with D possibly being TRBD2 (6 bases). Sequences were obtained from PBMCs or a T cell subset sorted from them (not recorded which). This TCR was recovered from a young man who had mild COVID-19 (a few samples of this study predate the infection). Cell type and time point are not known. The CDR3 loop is CASSLGGGRLYEQYF. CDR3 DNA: TGTGCCAGCAGCTTAGGTGGAGGGCGGCTCTACGAGCAGTACTTC.